This TCR beta chain was profiled in a study of blood T cell repertoires in COVID-19. The wider study: COVID-19 samples from acute and convalescent phases originated in the United States, Italy and Spain.

Source study methods: Counts of nucleated cells, estimated from reference gene primer amplification, were obtained. TCRdb's copy holds only in-frame clones and misses some; the assay was immunoSEQ multiplex PCR. V and J calls and clone size are copied from that table; D and trimming were computed from the DNA. The sample carries over 200,000 clones, roughly 94% recorded once. Germline CDR1 reads SGHVS; CDR2 reads FNYEAQ. The CDR3 extends over 15 amino acids. The ends were cut back, 1 base at V and 7 bases at J, with 14 bases in the middle. This sequence originates from a man in his thirties or forties with acute or convalescent COVID-19. J is TRBJ2-1 and V is TRBV7-6; D is perhaps TRBD2 (6 bases). The sequenced sample was peripheral blood. CDR3 sequence reads: CASSLVGGGLNEQFF. The CDR3 bases are TGTGCCAGCAGCTTAGTCGGTGGAGGGCTAAATGAGCAGTTCTTC. Together with reference TRBV7-6 and TRBJ2-1, the CDR3 gives the full variable domain: GAGVSQSPRYKVTKRGQDVALRCDPISGHVSLYWYRQALGQGPEFLTYFNYEAQQDKSGLPNDRFSAERPEGSISTLTIQRTEQRDSAMYRCASSLVGGGLNEQFFGPGTRLTVL.